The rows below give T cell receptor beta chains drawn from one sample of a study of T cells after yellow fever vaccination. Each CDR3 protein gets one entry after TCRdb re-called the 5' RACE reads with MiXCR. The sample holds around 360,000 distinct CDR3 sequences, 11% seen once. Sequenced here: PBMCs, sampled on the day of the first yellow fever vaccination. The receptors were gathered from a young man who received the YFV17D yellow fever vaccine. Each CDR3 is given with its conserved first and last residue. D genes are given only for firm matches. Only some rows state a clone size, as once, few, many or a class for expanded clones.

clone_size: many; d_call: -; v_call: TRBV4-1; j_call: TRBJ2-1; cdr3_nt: TGCGCCAGCAGCCACCCGGGGCACCACAATGAGCAGTTCTTC; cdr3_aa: CASSHPGHHNEQFF
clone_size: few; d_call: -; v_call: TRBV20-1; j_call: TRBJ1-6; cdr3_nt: TGCAGTGCCAAGAGTTGGGCAAGGGATAATTCACCCCTCCACTTT; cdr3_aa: CSAKSWARDNSPLHF
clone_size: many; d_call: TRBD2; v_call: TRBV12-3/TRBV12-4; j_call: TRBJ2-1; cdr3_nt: TGTGCCAGCAGTCCCCCCGGGACTAGCTGGAATGAGCAGTTCTTC; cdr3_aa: CASSPPGTSWNEQFF
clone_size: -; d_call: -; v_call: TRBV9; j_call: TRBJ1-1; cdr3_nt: TGTGCCAGCAGCGTAGAGGGAGGGGGCACTGAAGCTTTCTTT; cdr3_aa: CASSVEGGGTEAFF
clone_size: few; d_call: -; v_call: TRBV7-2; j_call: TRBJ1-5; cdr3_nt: TGTGCCAGCAGCTCCCAGAGTAGGGCCAATCAGCCCCAGCATTTT; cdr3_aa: CASSSQSRANQPQHF
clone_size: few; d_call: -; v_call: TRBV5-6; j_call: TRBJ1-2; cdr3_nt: TGTGCCAGCAGCTTGGCGACGGGTCGATATGGCTACACCTTC; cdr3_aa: CASSLATGRYGYTF
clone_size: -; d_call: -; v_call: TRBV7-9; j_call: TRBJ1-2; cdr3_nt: TGTGCCTTCATGGGGTTGGTTATGTATGGCTACACCTTC; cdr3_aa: CAFMGLVMYGYTF
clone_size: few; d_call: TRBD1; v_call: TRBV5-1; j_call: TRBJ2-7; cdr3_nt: TGCGCCAGCAGCCCCGGGACAGGGGCCCTAGAGCAGTACTTC; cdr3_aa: CASSPGTGALEQYF
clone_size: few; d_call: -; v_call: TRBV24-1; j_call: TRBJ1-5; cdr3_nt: TGTGCCACCAGTGATGGGTCAGGGTGGAATCAGCCCCAGCATTTT; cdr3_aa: CATSDGSGWNQPQHF
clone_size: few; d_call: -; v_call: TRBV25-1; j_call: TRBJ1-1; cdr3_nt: TGTGCCAGCGGGGGGTGGAGTTGGAACACTGAAGCTTTCTTT; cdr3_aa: CASGGWSWNTEAFF
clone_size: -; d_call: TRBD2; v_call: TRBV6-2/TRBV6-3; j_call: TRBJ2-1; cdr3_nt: TGTGCCAGCAGTTACGACCTAGCGGGGGGGGAATCCTACAATGAGCAGTTCTTC; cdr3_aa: CASSYDLAGGESYNEQFF
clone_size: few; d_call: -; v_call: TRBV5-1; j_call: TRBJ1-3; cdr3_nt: TGCGCCAGCAGCTTGGCCGGGATCGGAAACACCATATATTTT; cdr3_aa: CASSLAGIGNTIYF
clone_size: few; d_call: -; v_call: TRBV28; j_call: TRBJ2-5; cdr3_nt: TGTGCCAGCAGTTTCCAACTCAGGGAGACCCAGTACTTC; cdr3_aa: CASSFQLRETQYF
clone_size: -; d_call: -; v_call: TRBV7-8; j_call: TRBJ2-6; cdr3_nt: TGTGCCAGTCTACAGTTCTCTGGGGCCAACGTCCTGACTTTC; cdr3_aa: CASLQFSGANVLTF
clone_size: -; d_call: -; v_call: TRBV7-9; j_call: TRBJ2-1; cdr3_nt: TGTGCCAGCAGCGACCCCGCCAATGAGCAGTTCTTC; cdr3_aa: CASSDPANEQFF
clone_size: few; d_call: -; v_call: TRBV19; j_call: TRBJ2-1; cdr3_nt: TGTGCCAGTACCCCGGGCCGGGCGGGCTCCTACAATGAGCAGTTCTTC; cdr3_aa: CASTPGRAGSYNEQFF
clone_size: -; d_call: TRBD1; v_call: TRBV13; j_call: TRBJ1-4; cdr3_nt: TGTGCCAGCAGCTTAAATAAGGCAGGGGGGAAACTGTTTTTT; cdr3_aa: CASSLNKAGGKLFF
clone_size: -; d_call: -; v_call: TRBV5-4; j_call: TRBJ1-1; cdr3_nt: TGTGCCAGCAGGGATGAGGCAGGGGCGAACACTGAAGCTTTCTTT; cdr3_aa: CASRDEAGANTEAFF
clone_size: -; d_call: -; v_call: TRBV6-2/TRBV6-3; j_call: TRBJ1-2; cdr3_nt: TGTGCCAGCAGTTACCAGGGTTATCGGACTTATGGCTACACCTTC; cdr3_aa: CASSYQGYRTYGYTF
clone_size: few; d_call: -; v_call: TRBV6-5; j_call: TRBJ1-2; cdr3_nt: TGTGCCAGCAGTCACCAGAGGCCAGCTAACTATGGCTACACCTTC; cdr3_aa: CASSHQRPANYGYTF
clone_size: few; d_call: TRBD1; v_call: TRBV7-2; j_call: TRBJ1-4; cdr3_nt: TGTGCCAGCAGCTCTGACAGGGAGGGAGAAAAACTGTTTTTT; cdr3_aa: CASSSDREGEKLFF
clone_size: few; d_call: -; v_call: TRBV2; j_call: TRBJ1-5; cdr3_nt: TGTGCCAGCAGTGCGGTCCTTATTAGCAATCAGCCCCAGCATTTT; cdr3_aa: CASSAVLISNQPQHF
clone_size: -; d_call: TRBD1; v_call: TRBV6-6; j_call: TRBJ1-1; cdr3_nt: TGTGCCAGCCACAGGGGAGGGACTGAAGCTTTCTTT; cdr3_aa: CASHRGGTEAFF
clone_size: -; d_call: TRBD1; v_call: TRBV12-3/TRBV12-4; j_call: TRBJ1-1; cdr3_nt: TGTGCCAGCAGTGCCCCACCGGACAGGGGGCGGACTGAAGCTTTCTTT; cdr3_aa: CASSAPPDRGRTEAFF
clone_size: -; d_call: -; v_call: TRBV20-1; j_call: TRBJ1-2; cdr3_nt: TGCAGTGCCCCCCCGCCTGGGGTCCCCTATGGCTACACCTTC; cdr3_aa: CSAPPPGVPYGYTF
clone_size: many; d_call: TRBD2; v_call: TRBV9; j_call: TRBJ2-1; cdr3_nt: TGTGCCAGCAGCCCCGGGCGGGGGGGGAATGAGCAGTTCTTC; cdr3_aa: CASSPGRGGNEQFF
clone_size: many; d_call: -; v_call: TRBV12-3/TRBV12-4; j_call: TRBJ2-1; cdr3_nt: TGTGCCAGCAGTTTCGGGACACCCAATGAGCAGTTCTTC; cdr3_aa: CASSFGTPNEQFF
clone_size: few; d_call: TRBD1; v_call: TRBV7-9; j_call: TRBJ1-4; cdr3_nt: TGTGCCAGCAGCTTAGTCTGGACAGGGGGAGAAAAACTGTTTTTT; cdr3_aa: CASSLVWTGGEKLFF
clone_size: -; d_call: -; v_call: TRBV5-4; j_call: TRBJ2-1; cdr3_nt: TGTGCCAGCAGCTTGGTAATCCTTGCCGGGTACAATGAGCAGTTCTTC; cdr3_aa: CASSLVILAGYNEQFF
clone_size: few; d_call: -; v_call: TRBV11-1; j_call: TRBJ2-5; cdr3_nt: TGTGCCAGCAGCCATTGGCAGGGTGGGGAGACCCAGTACTTC; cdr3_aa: CASSHWQGGETQYF
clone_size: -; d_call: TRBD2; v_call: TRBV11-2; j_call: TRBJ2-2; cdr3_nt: TGTGCCAGCAGCTTGGGACTAGCGGGGGGGAGCACCGGGGAGCTGTTTTTT; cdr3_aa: CASSLGLAGGSTGELFF